A selection of T cell receptor beta chains follows, all from one sample in a study of blood T cell repertoires in COVID-19. This table comes from immunoSEQ multiplex PCR, and its TCRdb copy is limited to in-frame clones, with some not included. The sample carries 450,000 or so clones, about 91% recorded once. Sequenced: peripheral blood. The receptor source for this set is a woman in her thirties or forties with COVID-19, enrolled during active disease. Both conserved end residues are part of each CDR3. Each record gives: V gene, D gene, clone size, J gene, CDR3 protein, CDR3 DNA. D genes are given only for firm matches. Size values are once, few and many counts, or a class for expanded clones, and some rows have none.

v_gene: TRBV5-1
d_gene: TRBD1
abundance: few
j_gene: TRBJ1-1
CDR3aa: CASSLGTGDTEAFF
CDR3nt: TGCGCCAGCAGCTTGGGGACAGGGGACACTGAAGCTTTCTTT

v_gene: TRBV3-1/TRBV3-2
d_gene: -
abundance: few
j_gene: TRBJ1-2
CDR3aa: CASSHTGIYGYTF
CDR3nt: TGTGCCAGCAGCCATACAGGGATATATGGCTACACCTTC

v_gene: TRBV15
d_gene: TRBD1
abundance: -
j_gene: TRBJ2-5
CDR3aa: CATSKGQGKGSETQYF
CDR3nt: TGTGCCACCAGCAAGGGACAGGGTAAGGGGTCGGAGACCCAGTACTTC

v_gene: TRBV18
d_gene: -
abundance: few
j_gene: TRBJ1-5
CDR3aa: CASSRYDPRGNQPQHF
CDR3nt: TGTGCCAGCTCACGCTATGATCCTCGGGGTAACCAGCCCCAGCATTTT

v_gene: TRBV5-1
d_gene: TRBD2
abundance: -
j_gene: TRBJ2-3
CDR3aa: CASSFLAGGSTDTQYF
CDR3nt: TGCGCCAGCAGCTTCCTAGCGGGAGGTAGCACAGATACGCAGTATTTT

v_gene: TRBV5-4
d_gene: TRBD1
abundance: -
j_gene: TRBJ2-7
CDR3aa: CASSLSGTGAYEQYF
CDR3nt: TGTGCCAGCAGCTTGTCAGGGACAGGGGCCTACGAGCAGTACTTC

v_gene: TRBV7-9
d_gene: TRBD1
abundance: -
j_gene: TRBJ1-2
CDR3aa: CASSRQGIYGYTF
CDR3nt: TGTGCCAGCAGCAGACAGGGTATTTATGGCTACACCTTC

v_gene: TRBV28
d_gene: -
abundance: -
j_gene: TRBJ1-3
CDR3aa: CASSSLSGNTIYF
CDR3nt: TGTGCCAGCAGTTCCCTCTCTGGAAACACCATATATTTT

v_gene: TRBV4-2
d_gene: TRBD1
abundance: -
j_gene: TRBJ1-5
CDR3aa: CASSRDRGSNQPQHF
CDR3nt: TGTGCCAGCAGTCGGGACAGGGGTAGCAATCAGCCCCAGCATTTT

v_gene: TRBV5-6
d_gene: -
abundance: -
j_gene: TRBJ1-1
CDR3aa: CASSFPGHLMNTEAFF
CDR3nt: TGTGCCAGCAGCTTCCCGGGACACCTTATGAACACTGAAGCTTTCTTT

v_gene: TRBV6-5
d_gene: -
abundance: -
j_gene: TRBJ2-3
CDR3aa: CASSYSGGNTDTQYF
CDR3nt: TGTGCCAGCAGTTACTCCGGGGGAAACACAGATACGCAGTATTTT

v_gene: TRBV7-2
d_gene: -
abundance: -
j_gene: TRBJ2-2
CDR3aa: CASSLVATGELFF
CDR3nt: TGTGCCAGCAGCTTAGTGGCCACCGGGGAGCTGTTTTTT

v_gene: TRBV2
d_gene: -
abundance: -
j_gene: TRBJ1-1
CDR3aa: CASGQSMNTEAFF
CDR3nt: TGTGCCAGTGGACAGTCAATGAACACTGAAGCTTTCTTT

v_gene: TRBV16
d_gene: -
abundance: -
j_gene: TRBJ1-2
CDR3aa: CASSQSRSGENGYTF
CDR3nt: TGTGCCAGCAGCCAATCAAGGTCTGGGGAGAATGGCTACACCTTC

v_gene: TRBV7-3
d_gene: TRBD1
abundance: -
j_gene: TRBJ1-2
CDR3aa: CASSPGTGLSGYTF
CDR3nt: TGTGCCAGCAGCCCAGGGACAGGGTTGAGCGGCTACACCTTC

v_gene: TRBV5-1
d_gene: TRBD2
abundance: -
j_gene: TRBJ2-3
CDR3aa: CASSLPSGDSGIGDTQYF
CDR3nt: TGCGCCAGCAGCTTGCCATCTGGCGATAGCGGGATCGGTGATACGCAGTATTTT

v_gene: TRBV20-1
d_gene: TRBD2
abundance: -
j_gene: TRBJ2-5
CDR3aa: CSASLVSGIPETQYF
CDR3nt: TGCAGTGCTAGTCTGGTTAGCGGGATCCCAGAGACCCAGTACTTC

v_gene: TRBV30
d_gene: TRBD1
abundance: -
j_gene: TRBJ2-7
CDR3aa: CAWSVGGQGFYEQYF
CDR3nt: TGTGCCTGGAGTGTAGGGGGACAGGGATTCTACGAGCAGTACTTC

v_gene: TRBV18
d_gene: TRBD1
abundance: -
j_gene: TRBJ2-3
CDR3aa: CASSPGQGTQYF
CDR3nt: TGTGCCAGCTCACCCGGACAGGGAACGCAGTATTTT

v_gene: TRBV9
d_gene: -
abundance: once
j_gene: TRBJ1-5
CDR3aa: CASSVDAGNQPQHF
CDR3nt: TGTGCCAGCAGCGTAGACGCGGGCAATCAGCCCCAGCATTTT

v_gene: TRBV7-9
d_gene: TRBD1
abundance: -
j_gene: TRBJ1-6
CDR3aa: CASSPPGTGGYSPLHF
CDR3nt: TGTGCCAGCAGCCCACCCGGGACAGGGGGTTACTCACCCCTCCACTTT

v_gene: TRBV5-1
d_gene: -
abundance: -
j_gene: TRBJ2-3
CDR3aa: CASSLAGGTDTQYF
CDR3nt: TGCGCCAGCAGCTTGGCCGGCGGGACAGATACGCAGTATTTT

v_gene: TRBV11-2
d_gene: TRBD1
abundance: -
j_gene: TRBJ1-6
CDR3aa: CASRPTGKNNSPLHF
CDR3nt: TGTGCCAGCAGGCCGACAGGGAAGAATAATTCACCCCTCCACTTT

v_gene: TRBV19
d_gene: -
abundance: -
j_gene: TRBJ2-1
CDR3aa: CASSISWRLYNEQFF
CDR3nt: TGTGCCAGTAGTATTAGTTGGAGACTCTACAATGAGCAGTTCTTC

v_gene: TRBV6-2/TRBV6-3
d_gene: TRBD2
abundance: -
j_gene: TRBJ2-7
CDR3aa: CASSYVSWGGNYEQYF
CDR3nt: TGTGCCAGCAGTTACGTTTCTTGGGGAGGGAACTACGAGCAGTACTTC

v_gene: TRBV28
d_gene: -
abundance: once
j_gene: TRBJ1-5
CDR3aa: CASSLLGGSQHF
CDR3nt: TGTGCCAGCAGTTTACTCGGCGGGAGCCAGCATTTT

v_gene: TRBV28
d_gene: -
abundance: -
j_gene: TRBJ1-5
CDR3aa: CASSRGQGGQPQHF
CDR3nt: TGTGCCAGCAGTCGAGGGCAGGGAGGTCAGCCCCAGCATTTT

v_gene: TRBV4-2
d_gene: TRBD2
abundance: -
j_gene: TRBJ2-2
CDR3aa: CASSQGGGPYTGELFF
CDR3nt: TGTGCCAGCAGCCAAGGGGGAGGGCCTTACACCGGGGAGCTGTTTTTT

v_gene: TRBV6-6
d_gene: -
abundance: -
j_gene: TRBJ1-1
CDR3aa: CASTWGRSNTEAFF
CDR3nt: TGTGCCAGCACTTGGGGCAGAAGCAACACTGAAGCTTTCTTT

v_gene: TRBV5-4
d_gene: -
abundance: few
j_gene: TRBJ1-2
CDR3aa: CASSLAGGGPNYGYTF
CDR3nt: TGTGCCAGCAGCTTGGCCGGGGGTGGGCCTAACTATGGCTACACCTTC

v_gene: TRBV2
d_gene: TRBD1
abundance: -
j_gene: TRBJ1-6
CDR3aa: CASQYLTGGHSPLHF
CDR3nt: TGTGCCAGCCAGTACTTGACAGGGGGCCATTCACCCCTCCACTTT

v_gene: TRBV27
d_gene: -
abundance: -
j_gene: TRBJ1-5
CDR3aa: CASSLGQENQPQHF
CDR3nt: TGTGCCAGCAGTTTAGGTCAGGAAAATCAGCCCCAGCATTTT

v_gene: TRBV4-2
d_gene: -
abundance: -
j_gene: TRBJ2-6
CDR3aa: CASSSPTGQGANVLTF
CDR3nt: TGTGCCAGCAGCAGTCCGACAGGCCAAGGGGCCAACGTCCTGACTTTC

v_gene: TRBV4-3
d_gene: TRBD1
abundance: -
j_gene: TRBJ1-1
CDR3aa: CASSQTGGFGEAFF
CDR3nt: TGCGCCAGCAGCCAGACAGGGGGTTTTGGTGAAGCTTTCTTT

v_gene: TRBV3-1/TRBV3-2
d_gene: -
abundance: -
j_gene: TRBJ1-2
CDR3aa: CASSQVVGVYGYTF
CDR3nt: TGTGCCAGCAGCCAAGTTGTAGGGGTGTATGGCTACACCTTC

v_gene: TRBV3-1/TRBV3-2
d_gene: TRBD2
abundance: few
j_gene: TRBJ2-1
CDR3aa: CASSHSSGGELDNEQFF
CDR3nt: TGTGCCAGCAGCCATTCTAGCGGGGGGGAGCTTGACAATGAGCAGTTCTTC

v_gene: TRBV18
d_gene: -
abundance: -
j_gene: TRBJ2-2
CDR3aa: CASSRGYNTGELFF
CDR3nt: TGTGCCAGCTCACGAGGTTATAACACCGGGGAGCTGTTTTTT

v_gene: TRBV5-5
d_gene: TRBD1
abundance: -
j_gene: TRBJ2-5
CDR3aa: CASSLVGQGGKETQYF
CDR3nt: TGTGCCAGCAGCTTGGTGGGACAGGGGGGTAAAGAGACCCAGTACTTC

v_gene: TRBV12-5
d_gene: TRBD2
abundance: -
j_gene: TRBJ2-2
CDR3aa: CASGFLTSGNTGELFF
CDR3nt: TGTGCTAGTGGTTTCTTAACTAGCGGGAACACCGGGGAGCTGTTTTTT

v_gene: TRBV5-8
d_gene: TRBD1
abundance: -
j_gene: TRBJ1-5
CDR3aa: CASSPGTEPHQPQHF
CDR3nt: TGTGCCAGCAGTCCTGGGACAGAACCTCATCAGCCCCAGCATTTT

v_gene: TRBV6-5
d_gene: TRBD1
abundance: -
j_gene: TRBJ2-7
CDR3aa: CASHRGFSYEQYF
CDR3nt: TGTGCCAGTCACAGGGGGTTCTCCTACGAGCAGTACTTC

v_gene: TRBV5-6
d_gene: -
abundance: -
j_gene: TRBJ1-2
CDR3aa: CASSPVGLGEDYGYTF
CDR3nt: TGTGCCAGCAGCCCCGTTGGCCTGGGAGAAGACTATGGCTACACCTTC

v_gene: TRBV11-2
d_gene: TRBD1
abundance: -
j_gene: TRBJ1-3
CDR3aa: CASSRQTGASGNTIYF
CDR3nt: TGTGCCAGCAGCCGCCAGACAGGGGCATCTGGAAACACCATATATTTT

v_gene: TRBV28
d_gene: -
abundance: few
j_gene: TRBJ1-6
CDR3aa: CASSLRGRGKSNSPLHF
CDR3nt: TGTGCCAGCAGTTTAAGGGGGAGGGGGAAGAGTAATTCACCCCTCCACTTT

v_gene: TRBV5-5
d_gene: TRBD1
abundance: -
j_gene: TRBJ1-2
CDR3aa: CASSLPGQIYGYTF
CDR3nt: TGTGCCAGCAGCTTGCCGGGACAGATCTATGGCTACACCTTC

v_gene: TRBV7-2
d_gene: -
abundance: -
j_gene: TRBJ1-1
CDR3aa: CASSLTAPTEAFF
CDR3nt: TGTGCCAGCAGCTTAACCGCGCCCACTGAAGCTTTCTTT

v_gene: TRBV27
d_gene: -
abundance: -
j_gene: TRBJ2-2
CDR3aa: CASSLIRRGRRGNTGELFF
CDR3nt: TGTGCCAGCAGTTTAATAAGGCGTGGGCGCAGGGGGAACACCGGGGAGCTGTTTTTT

v_gene: TRBV3-1/TRBV3-2
d_gene: -
abundance: -
j_gene: TRBJ2-3
CDR3aa: CASRAFEGSFDTQYF
CDR3nt: TGTGCCAGCAGGGCCTTCGAGGGCTCCTTTGATACGCAGTATTTT

v_gene: TRBV28
d_gene: TRBD1
abundance: -
j_gene: TRBJ1-4
CDR3aa: CASTRQGYNEKLFF
CDR3nt: TGTGCCAGCACCCGACAGGGGTATAATGAAAAACTGTTTTTT

v_gene: TRBV7-2
d_gene: TRBD2
abundance: -
j_gene: TRBJ2-3
CDR3aa: CASSLFPQREGTDTQYF
CDR3nt: TGTGCCAGCAGCTTATTCCCCCAGCGGGAGGGCACAGATACGCAGTATTTT